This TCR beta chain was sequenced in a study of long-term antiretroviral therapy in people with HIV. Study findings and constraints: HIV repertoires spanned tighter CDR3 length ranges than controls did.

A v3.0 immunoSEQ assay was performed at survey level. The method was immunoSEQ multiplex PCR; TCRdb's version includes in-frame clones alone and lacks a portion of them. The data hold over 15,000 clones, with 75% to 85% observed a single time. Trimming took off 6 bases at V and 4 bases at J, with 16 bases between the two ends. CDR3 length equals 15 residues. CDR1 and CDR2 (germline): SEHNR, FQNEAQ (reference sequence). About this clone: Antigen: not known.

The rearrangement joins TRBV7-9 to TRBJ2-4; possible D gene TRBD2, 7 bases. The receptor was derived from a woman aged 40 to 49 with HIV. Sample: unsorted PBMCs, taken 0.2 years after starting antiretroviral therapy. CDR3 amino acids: CASSPRGGLKNIQYF. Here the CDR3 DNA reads TGTGCCAGCAGTCCTCGAGGGGGACTAAAAAACATTCAGTACTTC. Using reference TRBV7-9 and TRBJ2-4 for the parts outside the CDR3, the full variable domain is DTGVSQNPRHKITKRGQNVTFRCDPISEHNRLYWYRQTLGQGPEFLTYFQNEAQLEKSRLLSDRFSAERPKGSFSTLEIQRTEQGDSAMYLCASSPRGGLKNIQYFGAGTRLSVL.